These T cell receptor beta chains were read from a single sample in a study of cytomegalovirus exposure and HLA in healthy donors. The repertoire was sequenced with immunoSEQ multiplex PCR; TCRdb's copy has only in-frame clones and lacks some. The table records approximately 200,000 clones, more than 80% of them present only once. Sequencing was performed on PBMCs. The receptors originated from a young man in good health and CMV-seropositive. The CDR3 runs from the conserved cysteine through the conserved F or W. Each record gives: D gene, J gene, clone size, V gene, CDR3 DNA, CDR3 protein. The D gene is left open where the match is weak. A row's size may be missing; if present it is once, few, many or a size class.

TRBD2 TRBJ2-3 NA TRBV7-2 TGTGCCAGCAGCTCGGGACTAGCGGGATTCACAGATACGCAGTATTTT CASSSGLAGFTDTQYF
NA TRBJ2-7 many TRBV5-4 TGTGCCAGCAGCTCCCCCCTTGCCTACGAGCAGTACTTC CASSSPLAYEQYF
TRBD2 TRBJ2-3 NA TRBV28 TGTGCCAGCAAATTGACTTGGACTAGCGCAGATACGCAGTATTTT CASKLTWTSADTQYF
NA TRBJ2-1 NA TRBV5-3 TGTGCCCGACTCAATCAGTTCTTC CARLNQFF
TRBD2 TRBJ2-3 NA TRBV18 TGTGCCAGCTCACCACGGCGGGAGAGAACAGATACGCAGTATTTT CASSPRRERTDTQYF
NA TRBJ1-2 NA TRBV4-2 TGTGCCAGCAGCCAAGATCGAGGGAATCAGCTAGGCTACACCTTC CASSQDRGNQLGYTF
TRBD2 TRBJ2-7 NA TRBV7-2 TGTGCCAGCAGCTCCGGACTAGCGGGACTCTACGAGCAGTACTTC CASSSGLAGLYEQYF
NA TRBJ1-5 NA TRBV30 TGTGCCTGGAGTGGACGGGGGAATCAGCCCCAGCATTTT CAWSGRGNQPQHF
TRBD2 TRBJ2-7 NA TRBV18 TGTGCCAGCTCGGGACTAGCGGGATACGAGCAGTACTTC CASSGLAGYEQYF
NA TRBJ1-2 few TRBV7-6 TGTGCCAGCAGCCTGCGGGGATGGAGTGGCTACACCTTC CASSLRGWSGYTF
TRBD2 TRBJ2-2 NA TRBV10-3 TGTGCCATCAGTGAGTCAACTAGCGGGAGCAACACCGGGGAGCTGTTTTTT CAISESTSGSNTGELFF
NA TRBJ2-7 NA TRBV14 TGTGCCAGCAGCCAGTCTGTATCCTACGAGCAGTACTTC CASSQSVSYEQYF
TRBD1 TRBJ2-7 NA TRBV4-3 TGCGCCAGCAGCCAATGGACAGGGAACGGCGAGCAGTACTTC CASSQWTGNGEQYF
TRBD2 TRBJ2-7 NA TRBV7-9 TGTGCCAGCAGCTATCCAGCGGGAGAGAACGAGCAGTACTTC CASSYPAGENEQYF
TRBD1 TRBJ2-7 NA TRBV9 TGTGCCAGCAGCCCCGGGACAGGGTCCGCCGAGCAGTACTTC CASSPGTGSAEQYF
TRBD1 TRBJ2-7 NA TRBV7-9 TGTGCCAGCAGCCCCGGACAGGGTACCTACGAGCAGTACTTC CASSPGQGTYEQYF
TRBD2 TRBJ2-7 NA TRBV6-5 TGTGCCAGCAGTTATCTAGCGGGACCCCGGGCTGAGCAGTACTTC CASSYLAGPRAEQYF
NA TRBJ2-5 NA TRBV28 TGTGCCAGCAGTCTCGGGGGACAGATCCAAGAGACCCAGTACTTC CASSLGGQIQETQYF
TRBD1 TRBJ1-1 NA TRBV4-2 TGTGCCAGCAGCCCGGACAGGGGAGGCACTGAAGCTTTCTTT CASSPDRGGTEAFF
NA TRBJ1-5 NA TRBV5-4 TGTGCCAGCAGCCCCGGACGGGGGAGCGAGCCCCAGCATTTT CASSPGRGSEPQHF
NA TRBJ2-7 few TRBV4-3 TGCGCCAGCAGCCAAGATCGGGCCAGGGCCTACGAGCAGTACTTC CASSQDRARAYEQYF
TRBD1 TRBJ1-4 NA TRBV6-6 TGTGCCAGCAGAGCCGGGACAGTACGGGAAAAACTGTTTTTT CASRAGTVREKLFF
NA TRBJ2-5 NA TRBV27 TGTGCCAGCAGTTTTATCGTAGCTGCCCAAGAGACCCAGTACTTC CASSFIVAAQETQYF
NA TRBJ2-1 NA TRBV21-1 TGTGCCAGCAGACAGGGGGGGGGTGAGCAGTTCTTC CASRQGGGEQFF
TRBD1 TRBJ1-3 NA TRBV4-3 TGCGCCAGCAGTGGGGAGAGGGGGACAGACCGAATCTCTGGAAACACCATATATTTT CASSGERGTDRISGNTIYF
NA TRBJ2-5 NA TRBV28 TGTGCCAGCAGCATACAGGGTCGGGAGACCCAGTACTTC CASSIQGRETQYF
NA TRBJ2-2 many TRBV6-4 TGTGCCAGCAGTGTATCTGACACCGGGGAGCTGTTTTTT CASSVSDTGELFF